This TCR beta chain came from a study of blood T cell repertoires in COVID-19. The table came from immunoSEQ multiplex PCR; TCRdb's copy has only in-frame clones and leaves some out. The sample records roughly 200,000 clones, roughly four fifths being singletons. The CDR3 runs to 16 residues. Germline V gene lookup returns CDR1 PRHDT and CDR2 FYEKMQ (reference sequence). Trimming stripped 2 bases from V and 2 bases from J, with 16 bases between. The sequence derives from a woman in her 70s with active or convalescent COVID-19. The chain carries TRBV13 and TRBJ2-7; the D is unclear. Material for sequencing was peripheral blood. This chain's CDR3 is CASSLLSRYLPYEQYF. As DNA, the CDR3 is TGTGCCAGCAGCTTACTCTCTAGATATCTCCCCTACGAGCAGTACTTC.